The next 17 T cell receptor beta chains were all read from a single sample in a study of monozygotic twins with inflammatory bowel disease. TCRdb re-called the 5' RACE reads, yielding one record per CDR3 amino acid sequence without DNA. Its table lists around 190,000 distinct CDR3 sequences. Sample: blood. The receptors were gathered from a human donor with ulcerative colitis or Crohn's disease, or a healthy co-twin of an affected twin (not recorded which).

The rearrangement uses TRBV7-3 and TRBJ2-3; TCRdb designates TRBD1, a call that cannot be tested without DNA. Looked up from germline, CDR1 is SGHTA and CDR2 is FQGTGA. The CDR3 is 15 residues long. The CDR3 reads CASSLYGGPADTQYF.

This rearrangement joins TRBV7-6 to TRBJ2-1; the D call of TRBD2 rests on TCRdb alone, since no DNA is present to check it. Germline loops: CDR1 SGHVS, CDR2 FNYEAQ. The CDR3 covers 13 residues. The CDR3 reads CASSLVQGYEQFF.

This sequence joins TRBV20-1 and TRBJ2-1; the D gene TCRdb calls, TRBD2, cannot be checked with no DNA. The CDR3 sequence is 14 residues long. CDR1 and CDR2 (germline): DFQATT, SNEGSKA (reference sequence). CDR3: CSARDLGASRGEFF.

V usage is TRBV5-6 and J usage is TRBJ2-1; TCRdb picks TRBD2, but there is no DNA to check that call. This CDR3 is built from 15 residues. CDR1 SGHDT and CDR2 YYEEEE come from the germline V gene. The CDR3 reads CASSPPSGGYNEQFF.

The CDR3 here is CSARTGRNYGYTF. V gene TRBV20-1 combines with J gene TRBJ1-2; TCRdb's D call, TRBD1, is unchecked because there is no DNA. Germline V gene data show CDR1 as DFQATT and CDR2 as SNEGSKA (reference sequence). This CDR3 is 13 amino acids long.

CDR3 sequence: CASSLGPGANTEAFF. J is TRBJ1-1 and V is TRBV7-2; TCRdb picks TRBD1, but there is no DNA to check that call. Germline loops: CDR1 SGHTA, CDR2 FQGNSA. The CDR3 is 15 amino acids.

V usage is TRBV10-1 and J usage is TRBJ2-5; without DNA, the TCRdb call of TRBD1 cannot be checked. CDR3 length: 14 amino acids. In germline, CDR1 is WNHNN, CDR2 SYGVQD (reference sequence). CDR3: CASSPGTVQETQYF.

This chain connects TRBV29-1 to TRBJ2-4. Germline loops: CDR1 SQVTM, CDR2 ANQGSEA. CDR3 length: 13 residues. CDR3 in amino acids: CSVEGEAKNIQYF.

The gene calls are TRBV5-1 and TRBJ2-2; the D call from TCRdb, TRBD1, cannot be confirmed without DNA. Germline V gives CDR1 SGHRS, CDR2 YFSETQ. This CDR3 spans 14 amino acids. CDR3 sequence reads: CASSASRGTGELFF.

The chain joins TRBV12-3 or TRBV12-4 to TRBJ1-2; TCRdb designates TRBD1, a call that cannot be tested without DNA. The CDR3 runs 13 residues. This CDR3 is CASAPAAQDGYTF.

CDR3 amino acids: CASSISTVDTGELFF. V and J are TRBV5-5 and TRBJ2-2. Germline V lookup: CDR1 SGHKS, CDR2 YYEKEE (reference sequence). CDR3 length equals 15 residues.

The rearrangement joins TRBV5-1 to TRBJ1-1. The CDR3 sequence is 15 residues long. In germline, CDR1 is SGHRS, CDR2 YFSETQ. The CDR3 is CASSLAGRLNTEAFF.

This chain joins TRBV6-5 and TRBJ1-1; the D gene TCRdb calls, TRBD1, cannot be checked with no DNA. Germline CDR1 MNHEY, CDR2 SVGAGI. This CDR3 is 14 amino acids long. CDR3 protein: CASSSPGTNTEAFF.

The rearrangement joins TRBV6-5 to TRBJ1-5. This CDR3 comprises 15 residues. Germline CDR1 MNHEY, CDR2 SVGAGI. CDR3 protein: CASSYSGTSNQPQHF.

The gene calls are TRBV6-1 and TRBJ2-1; no DNA is available, so the TRBD1 call from TCRdb remains unchecked. There are 16 residues in the CDR3. The germline V gene has CDR1 MNHNS and CDR2 SASEGT. The CDR3 loop reads CASSEQGAQGRHEQFF.

This chain uses TRBV5-5 with TRBJ1-2; as DNA is missing, the TRBD1 call by TCRdb cannot be tested. This CDR3 has 13 amino acids. The V gene's germline CDR1 is SGHKS and CDR2 YYEKEE (reference sequence). The CDR3 reads CASSLEPLGGYTF.

The chain employs TRBV23-1 and TRBJ1-4; TCRdb returns TRBD1, unconfirmable since there is no DNA. TRBV23-1 is flagged as an ORF with uncertain function. The CDR3 length is 13 residues. The CDR3 here is CASSQDTGSQLFF.